This T cell receptor beta chain came from a study of blood T cell repertoires in COVID-19. Whole-study context: The origin of the acute and convalescent COVID-19 samples was the United States, Italy and Spain.

Germline V CDR1 and CDR2: MGHRA, YSYEKL. The ends lost 2 bases at V and 7 bases at J; junction bases unmatched: 8. This CDR3 contains 16 residues. TCRdb keeps only in-frame clones here, not all; method: immunoSEQ multiplex PCR. The profile shows about 170,000 clones, roughly 80% of them singletons. Sequenced input: peripheral blood. The chain couples TRBV4-1 to TRBJ1-6, with TRBD1 matching 7 bases. This TCR derives from a human donor with acute or convalescent COVID-19. The donor label of this sample is uncertain. In DNA form, the CDR3 reads TGCGCCAGCAGCCAACTTAGTAAGGGACAGAATTCACCCCTCCACTTT. It is translated as CASSQLSKGQNSPLHF.